This passage covers 31 T cell receptor beta chains from one sample sequenced in a study of T cell responses to AZD1222 COVID-19 vaccine. The table came from immunoSEQ multiplex PCR; TCRdb's copy has only in-frame clones and leaves some out. The data hold roughly 100,000 clones, with around 83% observed a single time. The sample consisted of peripheral blood, taken on day 0 of AZD1222 vaccination. The receptors originated from an adult in good health.

The chain is built from TRBV19 and TRBJ2-5; tentatively, D is TRBD2 (5 bases). Trimming pared 3 bases from V and 4 bases from J, leaving 12 bases between. Per germline, CDR1 LNHDA and CDR2 SQIVND (reference sequence). This CDR3 region has 14 residues. Here the CDR3 DNA reads TGTGCCAGTAGTATTCTGGACGGGGTAGAGACCCAGTACTTC. This codes for CASSILDGVETQYF.

The V gene is TRBV29-1, the J gene TRBJ2-7; 12 bases agree with TRBD1. CDR1 and CDR2 from the germline V gene are SQVTM and ANQGSEA. Trimming took 4 bases from V and 7 from J; bases not matched to a gene: 5. The CDR3 length is 13 residues. The CDR3 is CSVGGQGAGEQYF. Here the CDR3 DNA reads TGCAGCGTTGGGGGACAGGGGGCAGGGGAGCAGTACTTC.

This clone is a singleton in its sample. The rearrangement uses TRBV6-2 or TRBV6-3 and TRBJ2-7, with D tentatively TRBD1 (6 bases). In germline, CDR1 is MNHEY, CDR2 SVGEGT. V lost 0 bases, J lost 2 bases, and 14 bases lay in between. The CDR3 is 16 residues long. The CDR3: CASSYSGRGLPYEQYF. In DNA form, the CDR3 reads TGTGCCAGCAGTTACTCAGGCAGGGGTCTCCCCTACGAGCAGTACTTC.

The V call is TRBV5-4, the J call TRBJ2-3; D gene ambiguous. V lost 0 bases and J lost 1, with 6 bases in between. This CDR3 is built from 14 residues. Germline V gene data show CDR1 as SGHNT and CDR2 as YYREEE (reference sequence). CDR3 sequence (DNA): TGTGCCAGCAGCTTGGAACAGCGCACAGATACGCAGTATTTT. Translating it yields CASSLEQRTDTQYF.

This clone has only one observation. The chain uses TRBV9 and TRBJ1-4; no definite D call. This CDR3 comprises 15 residues. CDR1 SGDLS and CDR2 YYNGEE come from the germline V gene. Between the trimmed V and J ends, which lost 0 bases and 7 bases, there was a span of 13 bases. CDR3: CASSVAGVKGEKLFF. DNA of the CDR3: TGTGCCAGCAGCGTAGCTGGGGTGAAGGGTGAAAAACTGTTTTTT.

This chain links TRBV9 with TRBJ2-3; TRBD2 agrees at 7 bases. Trimming cost V 0 bases and J 1 base; bases outside gene matches: 8. The CDR3 consists of 17 residues. Germline CDR1 and CDR2: SGDLS and YYNGEE. The CDR3, as DNA: TGTGCCAGCAGCGTAGAATCAGGCGGGAGAGGCACAGATACGCAGTATTTT. The encoded protein is CASSVESGGRGTDTQYF.

This chain joins TRBV6-2 or TRBV6-3 and TRBJ2-2; no reliable D call. Germline V gene data show CDR1 as MNHEY and CDR2 as SVGEGT. The V end lost 2 bases, the J end lost 6 bases, and 13 bases lay between the germline ends. CDR3 size: 15 residues. CDR3 loop: CASSYPAKGSGELFF. The DNA for the CDR3 is TGTGCCAGCAGTTACCCTGCTAAAGGGTCCGGGGAGCTGTTTTTT.

This CDR3 reads CASSRPRGFNYGYTF. Written as DNA, the CDR3 is TGTGCCAGCAGCCGACCCCGGGGTTTTAACTATGGCTACACCTTC. The chain has TRBV28 and TRBJ1-2; D not resolved. CDR1 is MDHEN and CDR2 is SYDVKM in the germline V gene. The CDR3 contains 15 residues. V was clipped by 6 bases and J by 1 base, with 15 bases between them.

J is TRBJ1-2 and V is TRBV28; D gene unclear. The V end was cut by 3 bases, the J end by 6 bases, with 14 bases between. This CDR3 comprises 14 residues. From germline, CDR1 is MDHEN and CDR2 SYDVKM. CDR3 sequence reads: CASSLPGAEDGYTF. The CDR3 DNA reads as TGTGCCAGCAGTTTGCCGGGAGCTGAAGATGGCTACACCTTC.

This clone was found once. The chain carries TRBV27 and TRBJ1-4; 8 nucleotides align to TRBD1. Trimming took 6 bases from V and 0 from J; bases not matched to a gene: 9. From germline, CDR1 is MNHEY and CDR2 SMNVEV (reference sequence). The CDR3 runs to 17 residues. The CDR3 DNA sequence: TGTGCCAGCAGACCGACAGGGGCGACTGCAACTAATGAAAAACTGTTTTTT. Translation gives CASRPTGATATNEKLFF.

CDR3 nucleotides: TGTGCCACCAGTGATTCGGTGGAGCAGGGAAGCAATCAGCCCCAGCATTTT. This gives the protein CATSDSVEQGSNQPQHF. This chain links TRBV24-1 with TRBJ1-5; D possibly corresponds to TRBD1 (5 bases). In germline, CDR1 is KGHDR, CDR2 SFDVKD. Trimming stripped 2 bases from V and 1 base from J, with 14 bases between. This CDR3 region has 17 residues.

This clone occurred once. This CDR3 is missing its conserved last phenylalanine or tryptophan, likely due to a read error. V usage is TRBV28 and J usage is TRBJ1-2, with 8 bases matching TRBD1. The CDR3 has 15 amino acids. Germline assignment: CDR1 MDHEN and CDR2 SYDVKM. V dropped 7 bases and J dropped 2; count of bases not matched to a gene: 9. The CDR3 loop reads CASTPAGGNNYGYTL. The CDR3 DNA reads TGTGCCAGCACCCCAGCAGGGGGCAACAACTATGGCTACACCCTC.

This chain connects TRBV3-1 (or the pseudogene TRBV3-2) to TRBJ1-3, with D unclear. Germline CDR1 reads LGHDT; CDR2 reads YNNKEL (reference sequence). Trimming cost V 0 bases and J 0 bases, with 9 bases left between them. The CDR3 contains 16 residues. The CDR3 loop reads CASSQEGIVSGNTIYF. For the CDR3, the DNA is TGTGCCAGCAGCCAAGAGGGGATAGTCTCTGGAAACACCATATATTTT.

V usage is TRBV24-1 and J usage is TRBJ1-2; 8 positions agree with TRBD1. The CDR3 totals 13 residues. The V gene's germline CDR1 is KGHDR and CDR2 SFDVKD. The V and J ends lost 6 bases and 3 bases, in that order; junction bases with no gene match: 2. CDR3 residues: CATSQGADYGYTF. CDR3 coding DNA: TGTGCCACCAGTCAGGGGGCAGACTATGGCTACACCTTC.

The chain links TRBV30 to TRBJ1-5; no clear D. The CDR3 length is 13 residues. V was pared by 5 bases and J by 3 bases, with 11 bases between. CDR1 is GTSNPN and CDR2 is SVGIG in the germline V gene (reference sequence). CDR3 amino acids: CAWGNSDNQPQHF. CDR3 coding DNA: TGTGCCTGGGGAAACAGTGACAATCAGCCCCAGCATTTT.

This rearrangement joins TRBV2 to TRBJ1-1; tentatively, D is TRBD1 (6 bases). Germline V gene data show CDR1 as SNHLY and CDR2 as FYNNEI. V lost 8 bases and J 9 bases, leaving 22 bases between the germline ends. CDR3 length: 14 amino acids. The CDR3 DNA is TGTGCCAGCCTTGTCGACAGGCGGGCCACCAAAGCTTTCTTT. This sequence encodes CASLVDRRATKAFF.

The V and J genes are TRBV7-2 and TRBJ1-4, with TRBD1 matching over 9 bases. The CDR3 extends over 16 amino acids. Germline values: CDR1 SGHTA, CDR2 FQGNSA. J gave up 7 bases and V 6 bases, and 12 bases lay outside the gene matches. CDR3 bases: TGTGCCAGCAGTCCGGACAGGGGAGGGTCTGGTGAAAAACTGTTTTTT. Its protein product is CASSPDRGGSGEKLFF.

The chain combines TRBV28 with TRBJ1-6, with a weak D call TRBD1 (5 bases). Deletions cut 3 bases from V and 0 bases from J, with 9 bases between. CDR3 size: 16 residues. Germline V CDR1 and CDR2: MDHEN, SYDVKM. The CDR3 spells CASSFDRLSYNSPLHF. The CDR3 DNA is TGTGCCAGCAGTTTTGACAGACTCTCCTATAATTCACCCCTCCACTTT.

The rearrangement uses TRBV3-1 (or the pseudogene TRBV3-2) and TRBJ2-7; the D gene is possibly TRBD2 (5 bases). V was clipped by 0 bases and J by 0 bases, with 9 bases between them. The CDR3 runs 15 residues. From germline, CDR1 is LGHDT and CDR2 YNNKEL (reference sequence). CDR3 in amino acids: CASSQEGTSSYEQYF. The CDR3 DNA follows: TGTGCCAGCAGCCAAGAGGGCACTAGCTCCTACGAGCAGTACTTC.

The chain couples TRBV29-1 to TRBJ2-1, with a tentative D call TRBD2 (6 bases). Germline CDR1 SQVTM, CDR2 ANQGSEA. The CDR3 has 13 amino acids. Trimming removed 3 bases from V and 0 bases from J, with 6 bases in between. This CDR3 is CSVEGGSYNEQFF. The CDR3 DNA reads as TGCAGCGTTGAGGGGGGCTCCTACAATGAGCAGTTCTTC.

The V and J genes are TRBV11-2 and TRBJ1-2, with 10 bases that match TRBD1. The CDR3 spans 13 residues. CDR1 is SGHAT, CDR2 FQNNGV, per germline. The trim removed 5 bases at V and 5 bases at J, leaving 2 bases unmatched. Written as DNA, the CDR3 is TGTGCCAGCAGCCCGGACAGGGGGTATGGCTACACCTTC. Translation gives CASSPDRGYGYTF.

This clone was found once. CDR3 loop: CASSQVENTEAFF. The DNA for the CDR3 is TGTGCCAGCAGCCAAGTAGAAAACACTGAAGCTTTCTTT. The chain has TRBV3-1 (or the pseudogene TRBV3-2) and TRBJ1-1; no reliable D call. CDR1 and CDR2 (germline): LGHDT, YNNKEL (reference sequence). V was cut by 1 base and J by 2 bases, with 5 bases left in between. This CDR3 is built from 13 residues.

This clone was counted a few times. V gene TRBV5-4 combines with J gene TRBJ1-2; no firm D call. Germline values: CDR1 SGHNT, CDR2 YYREEE (reference sequence). V dropped 2 bases and J dropped 2 bases, with 7 bases sitting between them. There are 13 residues in the CDR3. CDR3 residues: CASSFTRNYGYTF. Written as DNA, the CDR3 is TGTGCCAGCAGCTTCACACGGAACTATGGCTACACCTTC.

V gene TRBV6-6 combines with J gene TRBJ1-1, with D perhaps TRBD1 (6 bases). Deletions cut 10 bases from V and 1 base from J, with 13 bases between. This CDR3 is built from 13 residues. CDR1 and CDR2 from the germline V gene are MNHNY and SVGAGI (reference sequence). The CDR3, as DNA: TGTGCCAACAGGGTCTCACGGAACACTGAAGCTTTCTTT. It yields the protein CANRVSRNTEAFF.

CDR3 DNA: TGTGCCAGCAGCGCCTCAGGGGGCGGTAATGAAAAACTGTTTTTT. Translated: CASSASGGGNEKLFF. This chain joins TRBV9 and TRBJ1-4, with 8 bases that match TRBD1. This CDR3 has 15 residues. With V trimmed by 3 bases and J by 4 bases, 5 bases remained unmatched. Germline V gene lookup returns CDR1 SGDLS and CDR2 YYNGEE.

The rearrangement uses TRBV7-2 and TRBJ1-2, with TRBD1 as a possible D gene (5 bases). CDR1 and CDR2 from the germline V gene are SGHTA and FQGNSA. This CDR3 has 19 residues. V gave up 1 base and J gave up 4 bases, with 25 bases separating them. The CDR3 region is CASSLGSRDAGSEGYGYTF. The CDR3 DNA is TGTGCCAGCAGCTTAGGATCCCGGGACGCCGGGTCGGAGGGCTATGGCTACACCTTC.

V usage is TRBV28 and J usage is TRBJ1-5; tentatively, D is TRBD1 (6 bases). CDR3 size: 18 residues. In germline, CDR1 is MDHEN, CDR2 SYDVKM. Deletions cut 2 bases from V and 2 bases from J, with 19 bases between. Written as DNA, the CDR3 is TGTGCCAGCAGTTTACATTTCGCGCAGGGGTTCCGCAATCAGCCCCAGCATTTT. It yields the protein CASSLHFAQGFRNQPQHF.

The chain links TRBV12-3 or TRBV12-4 to TRBJ1-2; D remains ambiguous. The CDR3 totals 13 residues. The V end was cut by 1 base, the J end by 5 bases, with 8 bases between. CDR3 amino acids: CASSLDFRYGYTF. CDR3 bases: TGTGCCAGCAGTTTAGATTTTCGGTATGGCTACACCTTC.

V and J are TRBV7-9 and TRBJ2-5, with 11 bases matching TRBD2. The CDR3 loop spans 15 amino acids. The trim removed 1 base at V and 4 bases at J, leaving 2 bases unmatched. CDR1 and CDR2 from the germline V gene are SEHNR and FQNEAQ (reference sequence). The CDR3 reads CASSLDSGRGETQYF. CDR3 in DNA: TGTGCCAGCAGCTTAGATAGCGGGAGGGGAGAGACCCAGTACTTC.

This chain connects TRBV4-1 to TRBJ2-5, with D perhaps matching TRBD1 (5 bases). CDR3 length: 15 amino acids. The germline gives CDR1 MGHRA, CDR2 YSYEKL. V lost 0 bases, J lost 4 bases, and 12 bases lay in between. CDR3 coding DNA: TGCGCCAGCAGCCAAGACAAGGGGATCCTAGAGACCCAGTACTTC. This codes for CASSQDKGILETQYF.

This chain links TRBV28 with TRBJ2-7; 8 nucleotides line up with TRBD1. The CDR3 loop spans 13 amino acids. Germline V CDR1 and CDR2: MDHEN, SYDVKM. Unmatched junction bases numbered 7, after V lost 6 bases and J lost 6 bases. The CDR3 region is CASSARDRGEQYF. CDR3 nucleotides: TGTGCCAGCAGCGCACGAGACAGGGGCGAGCAGTACTTC.